Shown below are 31 T cell receptor beta chains from a single sample sequenced in a study of T cells after yellow fever vaccination. TCRdb independently ran MiXCR on the 5' RACE reads; one entry per CDR3 protein. This table has some 550,000 distinct CDR3 sequences, about a fifth appearing once. The source material was PBMCs, sampled 15 days after the yellow fever booster vaccination. The receptors come from a man aged 25 to 40 who received the YFV17D yellow fever vaccine.

This clonotype has a handful of counts. J is TRBJ1-5 and V is TRBV27, with a weak D call TRBD1 (5 bases). V dropped 4 bases and J dropped 5 bases, with 9 bases sitting between them. Germline V lookup: CDR1 MNHEY, CDR2 SMNVEV (reference sequence). This CDR3 has 13 amino acids. This CDR3 is CASSWGQDQPQHF. CDR3 DNA sequence: TGTGCCAGCAGTTGGGGCCAGGATCAGCCCCAGCATTTT.

This clonotype showed up just a few times. The chain is built from TRBV7-6 and TRBJ1-2; 11 bases are shared with TRBD1. This CDR3 is built from 13 residues. V trimming: 8 bases; J trimming: 2 bases; junction bases outside the gene matches: 1. CDR1 and CDR2 (germline): SGHVS, FNYEAQ. For the CDR3, the DNA is TGTGCCAGCGGACAGGGGGCCAACTATGGCTACACCTTC. Its protein is CASGQGANYGYTF.

This clonotype was seen a few times. At one of its ends the junction is not consistent with the germline gene, which may arise from a read error. This sequence joins TRBV7-7 and TRBJ2-1; 10 nucleotides line up with TRBD1. The V gene's germline CDR1 is SSHAT and CDR2 FNYEAQ (reference sequence). The CDR3 is 15 residues long. The CDR3 sequence is CASSRGTGVLNEQFF. CDR3 bases: TGTGCTAGCAGCCGCGGGACAGGGGTTCTCAATGAGCAGTTCTTC.

The chain combines TRBV30 with TRBJ2-2; possibly TRBD1 for D (6 bases). The CDR3 has 12 residues. V lost 7 bases, J lost 5 bases, and 11 bases lay in between. CDR1 is GTSNPN and CDR2 is SVGIG in the germline V gene (reference sequence). Written as DNA, the CDR3 is TGTGCCTCAATCGACAGGACCGGGGAGCTGTTTTTT. Encoded protein: CASIDRTGELFF.

The chain links TRBV7-9 to TRBJ1-1; D unclear. V dropped 1 base and J dropped 10 bases, with 10 bases sitting between them. Germline V lookup: CDR1 SEHNR, CDR2 FQNEAQ (reference sequence). This CDR3 has 12 amino acids. CDR3 in amino acids: CASSLGGPRAFF. CDR3 nucleotide sequence: TGTGCCAGCAGCTTAGGGGGTCCTAGAGCTTTCTTT.

The chain joins TRBV7-9 to TRBJ1-1; D remains unclear. Trimming removed 5 bases from V and 3 bases from J, with 4 bases in between. Germline V CDR1 and CDR2: SEHNR, FQNEAQ (reference sequence). CDR3 size: 11 residues. The CDR3 nucleotides are TGTGCCAGCAGCCATTACACTGAAGCTTTCTTT. It specifies CASSHYTEAFF.

The rearrangement links TRBV19 to TRBJ2-7; D could derive from TRBD1 or TRBD2 (5 bases each). Trimming stripped 2 bases from V and 6 bases from J, with 14 bases between. The germline gives CDR1 LNHDA, CDR2 SQIVND (reference sequence). CDR3 length: 14 amino acids. CDR3 nucleotides: TGTGCCAGTAGTATATCTTTCGGGACCTGCGAGCAGTACTTC. Its protein product is CASSISFGTCEQYF.

The CDR3 loop is CASSLEFGPKSNEQFF. CDR3 sequence (DNA): TGTGCCAGCAGCTTAGAGTTTGGTCCAAAATCCAATGAGCAGTTCTTC. The chain uses TRBV7-9 and TRBJ2-1; D unclear. CDR1 and CDR2 (germline): SEHNR, FQNEAQ (reference sequence). The V gene lost 1 base and the J gene lost 6 bases, with 16 bases spanning the gap. The CDR3 totals 16 residues.

The chain employs TRBV7-9 and TRBJ2-1, with a tentative D call TRBD1 (6 bases). This CDR3 is 13 amino acids long. The V gene lost 3 bases and the J gene lost 8 bases, with 11 bases spanning the gap. Germline V gene sequence: CDR1 SEHNR, CDR2 FQNEAQ (reference sequence). The CDR3 DNA reads as TGTGCCAGCAGCTTCAGGGGAATCGATGAGCAGTTCTTC. Its protein product is CASSFRGIDEQFF.

This clonotype occurred a few times. CDR3: CASSQDPAGDIDTQYF. The CDR3 DNA sequence: TGCGCCAGCAGCCAAGATCCAGCGGGAGATATAGATACGCAGTATTTT. The genes are TRBV4-3 and TRBJ2-3; 8 nucleotides agree with TRBD2. The CDR3 extends over 16 amino acids. V lost 0 bases to trimming and J lost 5 bases; unmatched junction nucleotides: 7. CDR1 is LGHNA, CDR2 YSLEER, per germline.

This clonotype was observed a few times. The chain couples TRBV30 to TRBJ1-1; D is undetermined. Germline values: CDR1 GTSNPN, CDR2 SVGIG (reference sequence). There are 15 residues in the CDR3. The V end was cut by 2 bases, the J end by 0 bases, with 13 bases between. CDR3 sequence: CAWSLPDLMNTEAFF. DNA of the CDR3: TGTGCCTGGAGTCTTCCTGACCTCATGAACACTGAAGCTTTCTTT.

In its sample, this clonotype was seen a few times. The chain links TRBV12-3 or TRBV12-4 to TRBJ2-2, with D maybe TRBD2 (6 bases). The CDR3 spans 14 residues. Between the trimmed V and J ends, which lost 7 bases and 0 bases, there was a span of 9 bases. CDR3 residues: CASNPSANTGELFF. In DNA form, the CDR3 reads TGTGCCAGCAACCCTAGCGCGAACACCGGGGAGCTGTTTTTT.

This chain uses TRBV12-3 or TRBV12-4 with TRBJ2-5; tentatively, D is TRBD2 (5 bases). V lost 5 bases and J lost 5, with 12 bases in between. The CDR3 length is 13 residues. The CDR3 here is CASSPDPGETQYF. The DNA of the CDR3 is TGTGCCAGCAGTCCCGACCCGGGGGAGACCCAGTACTTC.

The CDR3 spells CAISGASGRASGETQYF. The CDR3 DNA is TGTGCCATCAGTGGGGCTAGCGGGAGGGCCTCGGGCGAGACCCAGTACTTC. The V call is TRBV10-3, the J call TRBJ2-5; TRBD2 matches at 12 bases. The germline gives CDR1 ENHRY, CDR2 SYGVKD. The CDR3 consists of 17 residues. Trimming took 4 bases from V and 5 from J; bases not matched to a gene: 11.

The chain combines TRBV3-1 with TRBJ2-7, with 12 bases identical to TRBD2. Germline V CDR1 and CDR2: LGHDT, YNNKEL (reference sequence). V lost 0 bases to trimming and J lost 4 bases; unmatched junction nucleotides: 4. CDR3 length: 16 residues. Written as DNA, the CDR3 is TGTGCCAGCAGCCAAGACCCTAGCGGGAGGGCGTACGAGCAGTACTTC. This sequence encodes CASSQDPSGRAYEQYF.

This clonotype was counted only a few times. The rearrangement uses TRBV29-1 and TRBJ1-1, with 7 bases fitting TRBD1. After removal of 7 bases from V and 4 bases from J, the junction contained 9 bases not matched to a gene. There are 13 residues in the CDR3. Germline V CDR1 and CDR2: SQVTM, ANQGSEA. Here the CDR3 DNA reads TGCAGCGCCCGCACAGGGGCGGTCACTGAAGCTTTCTTT. It yields the protein CSARTGAVTEAFF.

J is TRBJ2-6 and V is TRBV30; 10 positions match TRBD2. Germline CDR1 is GTSNPN and CDR2 is SVGIG (reference sequence). J lost 0 bases, V lost 1 base, and 3 bases had no gene match. This CDR3 region has 17 residues. The CDR3, as DNA: TGTGCCTGGAGTGGACTAGCGGGTCACTCTGGGGCCAACGTCCTGACTTTC. Translated, it gives CAWSGLAGHSGANVLTF.

The sample holds a few counts of this clonotype. The gene calls are TRBV7-2 and TRBJ1-4; 8 bases match TRBD1. Germline V gives CDR1 SGHTA, CDR2 FQGNSA. This CDR3 has 14 residues. The V and J ends lost 2 bases and 7 bases, in that order; junction bases with no gene match: 3. CDR3 sequence (DNA): TGTGCCAGCAGCTTATACGGACAGGGTGAAAAACTGTTTTTT. Translated, it gives CASSLYGQGEKLFF.

The rearrangement joins TRBV5-6 to TRBJ1-6; no definite D call. V was clipped by 6 bases and J by 6 bases, with 16 bases between them. Germline V gene lookup returns CDR1 SGHDT and CDR2 YYEEEE. The CDR3 spans 15 residues. The CDR3 coding sequence is TGTGCCAGCACCACAAGACGAACGGTTAATTCACCCCTCCACTTT. This gives the protein CASTTRRTVNSPLHF.

The chain recombines TRBV7-2 with TRBJ2-7; D is uncertain. The germline gives CDR1 SGHTA, CDR2 FQGNSA. This CDR3 is built from 13 residues. Trimming left V 5 bases short and J 5 bases short, with 13 bases between. As DNA, the CDR3 is TGTGCCAGCAGCGTCGAAAGGGTCAACGAGCAGTACTTC. It translates to CASSVERVNEQYF.

The chain recombines TRBV12-3 or TRBV12-4 with TRBJ2-3; 8 bases map to TRBD2. This CDR3 has 15 amino acids. Germline trimming cut 5 bases from V and 2 bases from J; bases unmatched to any gene: 6. As DNA, the CDR3 is TGTGCCAGCAGTACTAAACTAGCGGCCACAGATACGCAGTATTTT. This encodes CASSTKLAATDTQYF.

This rearrangement joins TRBV6-5 to TRBJ2-7; D is perhaps TRBD1 or TRBD2 (5 bases each). Looked up from germline, CDR1 is MNHEY and CDR2 is SVGAGI. This CDR3 spans 13 amino acids. Trimming cost V 4 bases and J 5 bases, with 12 bases left between them. The CDR3 is CASSSPWGNEQYF. CDR3 DNA sequence: TGTGCCAGCAGTTCCCCGTGGGGGAACGAGCAGTACTTC.

The chain uses TRBV6-1 and TRBJ2-2; perhaps D is TRBD1 or TRBD2 (5 bases each). There are 15 residues in the CDR3. Germline-derived CDR1 and CDR2 are MNHNS and SASEGT. V lost 5 bases and J 4 bases, leaving 14 bases between the germline ends. In DNA, the CDR3 is TGTGCCAGCAGTCCAAGCCCTGGGGGCACCGGGGAGCTGTTTTTT. Translation: CASSPSPGGTGELFF.

In DNA form, the CDR3 reads TGCGCCAGCAGCTTCGGGGGAGTAGACAATGAGCAGTTCTTC. Protein product: CASSFGGVDNEQFF. The V and J genes are TRBV5-1 and TRBJ2-1, with a weak D call TRBD2 (6 bases). CDR1 is SGHRS, CDR2 YFSETQ, per germline. With 2 bases removed from V and 5 bases from J, the gap between germline ends came to 11 bases. The CDR3 sequence is 14 residues long.

The chain links TRBV20-1 to TRBJ2-1; TRBD2 agrees at 8 bases. CDR3 length: 14 residues. Losses at the gene ends were 2 bases for V and 5 bases for J; bases not matched to a gene: 5. Per germline, CDR1 DFQATT and CDR2 SNEGSKA (reference sequence). The CDR3 protein is CSARITSGHNEQFF. In DNA, the CDR3 is TGCAGTGCTAGAATTACTAGCGGACACAATGAGCAGTTCTTC.

This clonotype has more than one count but fewer than ten. Here the CDR3 DNA reads TGCAGTGCTAGAGACCCGTCGACGGGACGGAACACTGAAGCTTTCTTT. This sequence encodes CSARDPSTGRNTEAFF. This chain uses TRBV20-1 with TRBJ1-1, with D tentatively TRBD1 (5 bases). The ends were cut back, 0 bases at V and 1 base at J, with 15 bases in the middle. Germline loops: CDR1 DFQATT, CDR2 SNEGSKA (reference sequence). This CDR3 region has 16 residues.

This sequence joins TRBV21-1 and TRBJ2-1. TRBV21-1 corresponds to a pseudogene. The CDR3 extends over 15 amino acids. The CDR3 protein is CASSSIQSSYNEQFF. CDR3 nucleotides: TGTGCCAGCAGCAGTATCCAGAGCTCCTACAATGAGCAGTTCTTC.

The CDR3 loop is CASSSTGVIVQPQHF. CDR3 DNA sequence: TGTGCCAGCAGTAGTACAGGGGTTATTGTTCAGCCCCAGCATTTT. This chain joins TRBV6-2 or TRBV6-3 and TRBJ1-5; 7 nucleotides align to TRBD1. This CDR3 contains 15 residues. Germline values: CDR1 MNHEY, CDR2 SVGEGT. V shed 5 bases and J 6 bases; nucleotides not matched to a gene: 10.

The chain combines TRBV7-2 with TRBJ1-5, with D maybe TRBD1 (6 bases). CDR1 is SGHTA and CDR2 is FQGNSA in the germline V gene. The CDR3 runs 15 residues. V lost 5 bases, J lost 11 bases, and 22 bases lay in between. The CDR3 bases are TGTGCCAGCAGCCCATCTATCGGGGGCCCCTTGTCCCAGCATTTT. Translating it yields CASSPSIGGPLSQHF.

This clonotype was seen a handful of times. The CDR3 here is CASSRRGRSSYNEQFF. The CDR3 region has the DNA TGTGCCAGCAGCCGCCGGGGACGAAGCTCCTACAATGAGCAGTTCTTC. The V gene is TRBV4-2, the J gene TRBJ2-1; D tentatively reads TRBD1 or TRBD2 (5 bases each). The CDR3 spans 16 residues. V lost 4 bases and J lost 0, with 13 bases in between. Germline values: CDR1 LGHNA, CDR2 YNFKEQ.

This chain uses TRBV7-3 with TRBJ2-3; D assignment may be TRBD1 or TRBD2 (5 bases each). V was clipped by 3 bases and J by 2 bases, with 9 bases between them. This CDR3 has 14 residues. Germline CDR1 and CDR2: SGHTA and FQGTGA. The chain's CDR3 is CASSLGPATDTQYF. The CDR3 DNA reads as TGTGCCAGCAGCTTGGGACCTGCCACAGATACGCAGTATTTT.